The entry that follows covers one TCR beta chain sequence. The antigen remains undetermined. This entry is derived from a study of T cell responses to AZD1222 COVID-19 vaccine. With 5 bases clipped from V and 8 bases from J, the junction kept 11 bases outside the gene matches. Germline lookup yields CDR1 KGHSH and CDR2 LQKENI. The CDR3 runs to 15 residues. Sequenced by immunoSEQ multiplex PCR; TCRdb stores in-frame clones only, minus some. The sample holds about 140,000 clones. Overall study findings and caveats: Possibly, clonal diversity was underestimated; donors were largely white British and included more females. Distributed over spike, vaccine-associated CD4 TCRs predominated at 160-218 and 743-854. An increase in Spike-specific TCR breadth and depth was observed after two AZD1222 doses. Unmutated variant regions reportedly attract nearly half of all spike-specific TCRs.

The sequence derives from an adult in good health. This chain links TRBV18 with TRBJ1-4, with 7 nucleotides matching TRBD1. The material sequenced was peripheral blood. DNA for the CDR3: TGTGCCAGCTCATCCGGACAGGAAGCCGTCGAAAAACTGTTTTTT. It yields the protein CASSSGQEAVEKLFF. The entire variable domain, with the rest obtained from reference TRBV18 and TRBJ1-4, is as follows: NAGVMQNPRHLVRRRGQEARLRCSPMKGHSHVYWYRQLPEEGLKFMVYLQKENIIDESGMPKERFSAEFPKEGPSILRIQQVVRGDSAAYFCASSSGQEAVEKLFFGSGTQLSVL.